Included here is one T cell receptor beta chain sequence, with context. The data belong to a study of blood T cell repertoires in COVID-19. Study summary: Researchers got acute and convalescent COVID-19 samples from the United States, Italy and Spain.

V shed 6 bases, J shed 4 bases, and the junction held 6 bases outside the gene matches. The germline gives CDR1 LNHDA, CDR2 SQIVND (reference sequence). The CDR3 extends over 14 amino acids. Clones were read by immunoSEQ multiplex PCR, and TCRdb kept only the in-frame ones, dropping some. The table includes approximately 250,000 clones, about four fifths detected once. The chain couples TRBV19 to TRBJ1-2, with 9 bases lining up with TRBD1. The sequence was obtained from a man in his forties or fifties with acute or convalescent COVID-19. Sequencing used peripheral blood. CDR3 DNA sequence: TGTGCCAGTAGAAGGACAGGGGTTGGCTATGGCTACACCTTC. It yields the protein CASRRTGVGYGYTF.